What follows is one T cell receptor (beta chain) and its context. It may be a read error: a sequence one base away is much more abundant. The data derive from a study of tumor-infiltrating lymphocytes in primary liver carcinoma. Overall study context: Tumor staging was T1-T3 N0M0; sizes spanned roughly 4 to 11 cm across.

Germline CDR1 reads LGHNA; CDR2 reads YNFKEQ. V was shortened by 7 bases and J by 9 bases, with 10 bases between the two germline ends. The CDR3 loop spans 11 amino acids. Researchers drew blood RNA from unsorted whole blood and extracted germline DNA as well. From approximately 0.5 ug of total RNA, TCR beta-specific cDNA was reverse-transcribed using a constant-region primer. Nested multiplex PCR, run for three rounds with slightly modified ARM-PCR, yielded TCR beta libraries. The study ran its first two PCR rounds for nine to ten cycles each, using TRBV1-TRBV30 forward primers and a C-beta reverse primer. Each CDR3 protein is one row after TCRdb ran MiXCR on the multiplex PCR reads. The sample contains 300,000 to 350,000 distinct CDR3 sequences, less than 75% of which appear only once.

The sample was peripheral blood. This chain connects TRBV4-2 to TRBJ2-1, with no clear D. This receptor was taken from a man aged 40-49 years with primary liver carcinoma and hepatitis B virus infection. CDR3 amino acids: CASTREAEQFF. The CDR3 region has the DNA TGTGCCAGCACGCGTGAGGCTGAGCAGTTCTTC.